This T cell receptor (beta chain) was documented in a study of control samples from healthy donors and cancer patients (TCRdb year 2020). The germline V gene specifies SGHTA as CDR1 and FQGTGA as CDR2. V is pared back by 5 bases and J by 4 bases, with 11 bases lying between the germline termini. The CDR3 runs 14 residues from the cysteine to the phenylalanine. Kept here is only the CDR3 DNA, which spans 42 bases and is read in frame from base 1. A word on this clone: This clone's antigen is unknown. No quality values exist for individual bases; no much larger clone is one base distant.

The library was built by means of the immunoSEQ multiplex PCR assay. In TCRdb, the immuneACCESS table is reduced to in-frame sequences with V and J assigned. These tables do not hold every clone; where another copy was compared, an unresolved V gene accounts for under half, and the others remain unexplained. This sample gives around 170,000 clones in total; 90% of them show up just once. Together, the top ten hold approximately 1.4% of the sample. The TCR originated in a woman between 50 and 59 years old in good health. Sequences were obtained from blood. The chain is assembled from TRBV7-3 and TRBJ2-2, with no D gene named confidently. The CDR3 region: CASSEPGFTGELFF. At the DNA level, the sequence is TGTGCCAGCAGCGAACCTGGGTTCACCGGGGAGCTGTTTTTT.